These T cell receptor beta chains were read from a single sample in a study of blood T cell repertoires in COVID-19. Generated by immunoSEQ multiplex PCR, the TCRdb table keeps only in-frame clones and is missing some. The table has about 380,000 clones, around 89% seen once. Sequenced: peripheral blood. The origin of the receptors is a man younger than 30 with active or convalescent COVID-19. Both conserved end residues are part of each CDR3. The order of the fields is D gene, V gene, clone size, J gene, CDR3 DNA, CDR3 protein. The D gene is left open where the match is weak. Expanded clones are given a class, and other clones once, few, many or no size at all.

NA	TRBV9	few	TRBJ1-3	TGTGCCAGCAGCGTAGGGGCAGGCTCTGGAAACACCATATATTTT	CASSVGAGSGNTIYF
NA	TRBV6-2/TRBV6-3	NA	TRBJ2-1	TGTGCCAGCAGCCGATATACAGGGTTCGGTACCTACAATGAGCAGTTCTTC	CASSRYTGFGTYNEQFF
TRBD1	TRBV5-4	NA	TRBJ1-2	TGTGCCAGCAGCTTCGACAGGGTTCACACCTTC	CASSFDRVHTF
NA	TRBV11-3	NA	TRBJ1-1	TGTGCCAGCAGCCTGACACCTAACACTGAAGCTTTCTTT	CASSLTPNTEAFF
TRBD1	TRBV24-1	NA	TRBJ1-4	TGTGCCACCAGTGACTCCGGGACAGGGAATGAAAAACTGTTTTTT	CATSDSGTGNEKLFF
NA	TRBV28	NA	TRBJ1-5	TGTGCCAGCGACTACGGCGGGACGAAATATAGCAATCAGCCCCAGCATTTT	CASDYGGTKYSNQPQHF
NA	TRBV6-4	once	TRBJ2-5	TGTGCCAGCAGTGACGAGGATCCGGAGACCCAGTACTTC	CASSDEDPETQYF
TRBD1	TRBV6-5	once	TRBJ1-5	TGTGCCAGCAGTTCCGGGACAGGGGTTCGGAATCAGCCCCAGCATTTT	CASSSGTGVRNQPQHF
TRBD1	TRBV24-1	NA	TRBJ2-7	TGTGCCACCACCCCCCGGACAGGGACCCCGCAGTACTTC	CATTPRTGTPQYF
TRBD2	TRBV7-2	few	TRBJ2-1	TGTGCCAGCAGTCCACTAGCGGGTTTTGTCAATGAGCAGTTCTTC	CASSPLAGFVNEQFF